This T cell receptor (beta chain) was documented in a study of blood T cell repertoires in COVID-19. Study as a whole: PBMCs, B-cell-depleted T cells, or T cells were the source of the cDNA or gDNA that made up the material.

TCRdb's copy holds only in-frame clones and misses some; the assay was immunoSEQ multiplex PCR. The sample yields more than 75,000 clones, roughly 90% seen once. The CDR3 has 14 residues. With 10 bases removed from V and 4 bases from J, the gap between germline ends came to 17 bases. Germline V CDR1 and CDR2: MNHEY, SVGAGI. The sequenced sample consisted of peripheral blood. This sequence originates from a man aged 50-60 years with COVID-19, enrolled during active disease. The chain employs TRBV6-5 and TRBJ2-1, with D tentatively TRBD1 (6 bases). The CDR3 sequence is CATAEQGPYNEQFF. The DNA for the CDR3 is TGTGCCACCGCGGAACAGGGCCCTTACAATGAGCAGTTCTTC.